This T cell receptor (beta chain) was identified in a study of patients and donors after allogeneic stem cell transplantation. CDR3 length: 16 amino acids. Germline loops: CDR1 SGHRS, CDR2 YFSETQ. V was trimmed by 1 base and J by 1 base, leaving 14 bases between them. One entry per CDR3 protein, called by TCRdb with MiXCR from the RT-PCR reads. The sample shows hundreds of thousands of distinct CDR3 sequences, roughly 16% of them seen only once. The chain couples TRBV5-1 to TRBJ1-1, with a tentative D call TRBD1 (6 bases). Sequencing was performed on blood, either unsorted or a sorted T cell fraction (not recorded which). This TCR derives from a human donor who was either an allogeneic HSCT recipient or a stem cell or donor lymphocyte infusion donor (not recorded which). It is not recorded whose cells these are; they may come from a transplant donor. The CDR3 sequence: CASSLRSGAQNTEAFF. In DNA form, the CDR3 reads TGCGCCAGCAGCTTGCGGTCGGGGGCCCAGAACACTGAAGCTTTCTTT.